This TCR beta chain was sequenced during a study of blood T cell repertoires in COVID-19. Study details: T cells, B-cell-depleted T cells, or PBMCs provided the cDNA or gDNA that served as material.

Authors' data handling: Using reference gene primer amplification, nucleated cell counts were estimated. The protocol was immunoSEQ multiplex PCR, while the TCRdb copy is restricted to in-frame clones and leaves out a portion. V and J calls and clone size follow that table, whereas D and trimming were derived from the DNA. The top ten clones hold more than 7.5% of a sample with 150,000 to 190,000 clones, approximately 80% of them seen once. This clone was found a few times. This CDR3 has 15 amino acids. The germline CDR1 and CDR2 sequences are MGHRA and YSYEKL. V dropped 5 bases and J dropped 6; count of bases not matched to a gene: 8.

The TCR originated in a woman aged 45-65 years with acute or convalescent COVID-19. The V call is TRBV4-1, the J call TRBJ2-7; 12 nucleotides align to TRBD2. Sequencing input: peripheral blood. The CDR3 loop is CASSLRLAGVGEQYF. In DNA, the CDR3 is TGCGCCAGCAGCTTACGACTAGCGGGAGTAGGCGAGCAGTACTTC.